The TCR beta chain described here comes from a study of Graves' ophthalmopathy and Graves' hyperthyroidism. For repertoire sequencing, the TCR beta CDR3 regions were amplified from RNA transcripts. An initial RT-PCR round employing HTBI primers preceded a second-round multiplex PCR. TCRdb itself ran the multiplex PCR reads through MiXCR, one entry per CDR3 protein. The table shows 150,000 or so distinct CDR3 sequences, with around 39% occurring only once. Study conclusions and caveats: Blood contained most expanded thyroid clonotypes exceeding 0.001 frequency. The model forecast ophthalmopathy progression, reaching 70.59% sensitivity and approximately 72% specificity.

This CDR3 is 16 amino acids long. The V segment lost 2 bases and the J segment 2 bases; nucleotides outside the gene matches: 4. CDR1 is MNHEY and CDR2 is SVGEGT in the germline V gene. It was on clinical symptoms, serum thyroxine, TRAb, thyroid ultrasound and orbital computed tomography that diagnosis relied. Over 9.5 ml of fresh blood yielded the PBMCs by density gradient. This clonotype was observed at least ten times. Its target is unknown. This chain connects TRBV6-2 or TRBV6-3 to TRBJ2-2; 8 nucleotides align to TRBD2. The sample was peripheral blood. This TCR came from a man between 25 and 39 years old with Graves' ophthalmopathy. The CDR3 DNA follows: TGTGCCAGCAGTTACGCGACTAGCGCCAACACCGGGGAGCTGTTTTTT. It is translated as CASSYATSANTGELFF.